What follows is one T cell receptor beta chain and its context. Its antigen remains unidentified. These data originate in a study of cytomegalovirus exposure and HLA in healthy donors. The study ran its PCR with 60 Vbeta and 13 Jbeta primers. Some clones are missing from TCRdb's copy, which holds only in-frame ones; the method was immunoSEQ multiplex PCR. The data show about 97,000 clones, approximately 64% seen once. The germline V gene encodes CDR1 MDHEN and CDR2 SYDVKM. The CDR3 extends over 15 amino acids. Trimming left V 8 bases short and J 0 bases short, with 13 bases between. Study results and caveats: It was reportedly the case that the classifier diagnosed cytomegalovirus status with high specificity and sensitivity. Per published accounts, TCR beta sequences correctly predicted the HLA-A and HLA-B alleles of most subjects. A later analysis, which compared TCR beta chains of equal frequency, found the HLA-associated ones more clonally expanded. A prior analysis recorded that most TCR beta V segments were productive about 90% or about 30% of the time.

The sample comprised PBMCs. The V call is TRBV28, the J call TRBJ1-4; TRBD1 is a possible D gene (6 bases). The TCR originated in a human donor in good health. Written as DNA, the CDR3 is TGTGCCAGCTCACAGGGTGGCGCAACTAATGAAAAACTGTTTTTT. Its translation is CASSQGGATNEKLFF.